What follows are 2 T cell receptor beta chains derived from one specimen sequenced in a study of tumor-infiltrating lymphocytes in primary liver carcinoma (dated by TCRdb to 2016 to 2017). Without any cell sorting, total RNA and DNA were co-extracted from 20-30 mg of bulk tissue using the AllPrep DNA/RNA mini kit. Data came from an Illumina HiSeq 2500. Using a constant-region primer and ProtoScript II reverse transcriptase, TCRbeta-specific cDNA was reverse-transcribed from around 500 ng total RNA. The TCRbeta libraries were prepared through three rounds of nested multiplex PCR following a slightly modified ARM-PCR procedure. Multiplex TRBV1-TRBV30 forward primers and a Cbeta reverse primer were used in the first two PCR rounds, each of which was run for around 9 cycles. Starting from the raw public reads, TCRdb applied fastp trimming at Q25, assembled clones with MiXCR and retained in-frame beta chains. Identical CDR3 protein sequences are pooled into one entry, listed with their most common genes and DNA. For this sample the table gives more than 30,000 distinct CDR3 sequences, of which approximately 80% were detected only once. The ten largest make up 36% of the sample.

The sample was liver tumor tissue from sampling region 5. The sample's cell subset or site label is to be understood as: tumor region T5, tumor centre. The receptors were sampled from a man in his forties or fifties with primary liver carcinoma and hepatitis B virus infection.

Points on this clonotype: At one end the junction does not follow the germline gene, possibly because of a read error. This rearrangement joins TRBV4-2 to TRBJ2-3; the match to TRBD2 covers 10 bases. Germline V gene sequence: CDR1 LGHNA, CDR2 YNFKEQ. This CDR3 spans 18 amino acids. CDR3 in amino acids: CASSPVALLAGATDTQYF. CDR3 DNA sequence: TGTGCCAGTAGCCCAGTGGCTCTTCTAGCGGGAGCGACAGATACGCAGTATTTT.

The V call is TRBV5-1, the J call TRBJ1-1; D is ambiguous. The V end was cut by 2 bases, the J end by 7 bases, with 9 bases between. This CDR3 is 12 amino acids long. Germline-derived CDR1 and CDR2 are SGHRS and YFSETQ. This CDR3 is CASSFEGFEAFF. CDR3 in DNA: TGCGCCAGCAGCTTTGAAGGGTTTGAAGCTTTCTTT.